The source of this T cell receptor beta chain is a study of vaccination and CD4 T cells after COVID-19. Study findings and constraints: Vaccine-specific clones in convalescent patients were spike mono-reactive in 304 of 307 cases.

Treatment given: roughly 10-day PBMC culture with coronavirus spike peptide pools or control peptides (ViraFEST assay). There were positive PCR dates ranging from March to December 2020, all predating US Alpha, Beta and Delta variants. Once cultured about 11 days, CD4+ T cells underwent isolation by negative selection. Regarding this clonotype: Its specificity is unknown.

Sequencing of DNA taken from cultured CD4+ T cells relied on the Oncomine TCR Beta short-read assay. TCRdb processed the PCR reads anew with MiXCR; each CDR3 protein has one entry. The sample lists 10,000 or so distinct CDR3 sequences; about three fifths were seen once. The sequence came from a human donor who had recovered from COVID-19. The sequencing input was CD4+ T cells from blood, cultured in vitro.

CDR3 in DNA: TGCAGTGCTAGGGCTAGCGGGGAATCCTACGAGCAGTACTTC. Translation gives CSARASGESYEQYF. V gene TRBV20-1 combines with J gene TRBJ2-7, with 9 bases fitting TRBD2. CDR3 length equals 14 residues. Germline lookup yields CDR1 DFQATT and CDR2 SNEGSKA (reference sequence). J gave up 1 base and V 3 bases, and 4 bases lay outside the gene matches.